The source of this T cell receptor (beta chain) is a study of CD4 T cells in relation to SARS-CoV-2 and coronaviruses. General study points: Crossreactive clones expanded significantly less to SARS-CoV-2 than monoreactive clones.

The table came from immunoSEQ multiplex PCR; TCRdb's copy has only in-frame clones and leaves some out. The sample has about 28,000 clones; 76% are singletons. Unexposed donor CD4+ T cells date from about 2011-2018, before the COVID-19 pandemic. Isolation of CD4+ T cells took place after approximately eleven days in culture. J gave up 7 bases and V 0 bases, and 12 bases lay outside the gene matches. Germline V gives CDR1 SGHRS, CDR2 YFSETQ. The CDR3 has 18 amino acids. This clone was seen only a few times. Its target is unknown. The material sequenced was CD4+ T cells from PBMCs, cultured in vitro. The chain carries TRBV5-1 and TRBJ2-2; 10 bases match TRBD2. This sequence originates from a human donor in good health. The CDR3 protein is CASSLAGASGSSIGELFF. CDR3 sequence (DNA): TGCGCCAGCAGCTTGGCCGGGGCTAGCGGGAGTTCTATCGGGGAGCTGTTTTTT.